Presented here are 28 T cell receptor beta chains from one specimen sequenced in a study of blood T cell repertoires in COVID-19 (dated by TCRdb to 2020 to 2022). To prepare the library, the immunoSEQ multiplex PCR assay was applied. Held by TCRdb, this immuneACCESS table contains in-frame sequences only and omits some clones. Under half of the omission traces to an unresolved V gene where checked; the cause of the rest is unknown. The sample table records 75,000 to 95,000 clones; about nine tenths of these occur just once. The ten largest account for under 1.2% of the sample. Sequenced: peripheral blood. These receptor sequences come from a human donor in a cohort sampled during active COVID-19.

The chain combines TRBV7-3 with TRBJ1-2; 7 bases map to TRBD1. Germline CDR1 is SGHTA and CDR2 is FQGTGA. J gave up 3 bases and V 2 bases, and 3 bases lay outside the gene matches. The CDR3 sequence is 14 residues long. The CDR3 DNA sequence: TGTGCCAGCAGCTTAGCCGGGACAGACTATGGCTACACCTTC. Translation: CASSLAGTDYGYTF.

This chain links TRBV6-6 with TRBJ1-1, with unresolved D. Trimming shortened V by 6 bases and J by 7 bases, and 12 bases separated the two germline ends. The germline V gene encodes CDR1 MNHNY and CDR2 SVGAGI (reference sequence). The CDR3 is 12 amino acids. The CDR3 sequence: CASSFQEGEAFF. CDR3 in DNA: TGTGCCAGCAGCTTCCAGGAGGGTGAAGCTTTCTTT.

V gene TRBV11-3 combines with J gene TRBJ2-2; D call uncertain. Germline V gene lookup returns CDR1 SGHNT and CDR2 YENEEA. The V and J ends lost 1 base and 1 base respectively, with 7 bases between them. The CDR3 is made up of 15 amino acids. CDR3: CASSLGLENTGELFF. Written as DNA, the CDR3 is TGTGCCAGCAGCTTAGGGTTAGAGAACACCGGGGAGCTGTTTTTT.

Here the CDR3 DNA reads TGTGCCAGCAGTGAATGGACCGGGAACGAGCAGTACTTC. It translates to CASSEWTGNEQYF. This rearrangement joins TRBV25-1 to TRBJ2-7; D possibly corresponds to TRBD2 (5 bases). The length of the CDR3 is 13 residues. CDR1 is MGHDK and CDR2 is SYGVNS in the germline V gene. The V end was cut by 1 base, the J end by 5 bases, with 9 bases between.

The chain couples TRBV5-4 to TRBJ2-1, with 9 positions matching TRBD2. Germline CDR1 and CDR2: SGHNT and YYREEE (reference sequence). This CDR3 has 16 amino acids. The V gene end was trimmed by 1 base and the J gene end by 8 bases; junction bases not matched to a gene: 10. As DNA, the CDR3 is TGTGCCAGCAGCTTGAGGGCTAGCGGGAACCTCGATGAGCAGTTCTTC. Amino acid sequence: CASSLRASGNLDEQFF. The full variable domain, completed using reference TRBV5-4 and TRBJ2-1, is ETGVTQSPTHLIKTRGQQVTLRCSSQSGHNTVSWYQQALGQGPQFIFQYYREEENGRGNFPPRFSGLQFPNYSSELNVNALELDDSALYLCASSLRASGNLDEQFFGPGTRLTVL.

The chain carries TRBV5-1 and TRBJ2-3, with a weak D call TRBD2 (6 bases). The length of the CDR3 is 15 residues. V lost 2 bases and J lost 1, with 11 bases in between. Looked up from germline, CDR1 is SGHRS and CDR2 is YFSETQ. The CDR3 DNA follows: TGCGCCAGCAGCTTCGGCGGGACGGGCACAGATACGCAGTATTTT. Translating gives CASSFGGTGTDTQYF.

J is TRBJ2-1 and V is TRBV30; 8 nucleotides align to TRBD1. The CDR3 covers 14 residues. V lost 1 base to trimming and J lost 8 bases; unmatched junction nucleotides: 7. Germline V CDR1 and CDR2: GTSNPN, SVGIG (reference sequence). CDR3 bases: TGTGCCTGGAGTGCCGGACAGGGCGGGGATGAGCAGTTCTTC. The encoded protein is CAWSAGQGGDEQFF.

J is TRBJ1-4 and V is TRBV7-3; 9 nucleotides align to TRBD1. The V segment lost 5 bases and the J segment 5 bases; nucleotides outside the gene matches: 9. CDR1 is SGHTA and CDR2 is FQGTGA in the germline V gene. This CDR3 spans 16 amino acids. The CDR3 sequence is CASSPGKGTGNEKLFF. The CDR3, as DNA: TGTGCCAGCAGCCCAGGCAAGGGGACAGGGAATGAAAAACTGTTTTTT. Full variable domain (outside the CDR3, taken from reference TRBV7-3 and TRBJ1-4): GAGVSQTPSNKVTEKGKYVELRCDPISGHTALYWYRQSLGQGPEFLIYFQGTGAADDSGLPNDRFFAVRPEGSVSTLKIQRTERGDSAVYLCASSPGKGTGNEKLFFGSGTQLSVL.

The rearrangement joins TRBV6-5 to TRBJ1-4; D is unresolved. V dropped 2 bases and J dropped 2 bases, with 6 bases sitting between them. Looked up from germline, CDR1 is MNHEY and CDR2 is SVGAGI. The CDR3 is made up of 14 amino acids. The CDR3 DNA is TGTGCCAGCAGTTACCGGGAGACTAATGAAAAACTGTTTTTT. Translated, it gives CASSYRETNEKLFF.

The chain couples TRBV7-3 to TRBJ1-6; the match to TRBD1 covers 8 bases. Trimming at V came to 4 bases and at J to 7 bases, leaving 6 bases not matched to a gene. The CDR3 length is 15 residues. Germline lookup yields CDR1 SGHTA and CDR2 FQGTGA. DNA for the CDR3: TGTGCCAGCAGCTCCGGACAGGGTGGGAATTCACCCCTCCACTTT. Protein sequence: CASSSGQGGNSPLHF.

The V and J genes are TRBV25-1 and TRBJ1-1; D may be TRBD1 (6 bases). V was trimmed by 3 bases and J by 5 bases, leaving 10 bases between them. Germline values: CDR1 MGHDK, CDR2 SYGVNS. CDR3 length: 13 residues. CDR3 in amino acids: CASSERGGTEAFF. CDR3 in DNA: TGTGCCAGCAGTGAGAGGGGGGGGACTGAAGCTTTCTTT.

This clone was observed once. The chain carries TRBV28 and TRBJ1-5; D not certain. The V gene lost 2 bases and the J gene lost 5 bases, with 7 bases spanning the gap. This CDR3 contains 13 residues. Germline CDR1 is MDHEN and CDR2 is SYDVKM. The CDR3 nucleotides are TGTGCCAGCAGTTTACAGATCGATCAGCCCCAGCATTTT. It specifies CASSLQIDQPQHF.

The chain is built from TRBV27 and TRBJ2-1; TRBD2 is a possible D gene (5 bases). Trimming pared 7 bases from V and 1 base from J, leaving 17 bases between. CDR1 and CDR2 (germline): MNHEY, SMNVEV (reference sequence). The CDR3 consists of 16 residues. The CDR3 region has the DNA TGTGCCAGCAAGAAAGGCGCGAGCGGTTCCTACAATGAGCAGTTCTTC. Translation: CASKKGASGSYNEQFF.

The chain carries TRBV7-2 and TRBJ2-3, with D tentatively TRBD2 (5 bases). Per the germline V gene, CDR1 is SGHTA and CDR2 is FQGNSA. The length of the CDR3 is 16 residues. The V end lost 0 bases, the J end lost 2 bases, and 12 bases lay between the germline ends. CDR3 residues: CASSLARSSLTDTQYF. CDR3 nucleotides: TGTGCCAGCAGCTTAGCGAGGTCTAGCCTCACAGATACGCAGTATTTT.

The gene calls are TRBV19 and TRBJ2-3; 7 positions match TRBD2. The CDR3 runs 19 residues. Germline V gene lookup returns CDR1 LNHDA and CDR2 SQIVND (reference sequence). J lost 2 bases, V lost 2 bases, and 16 bases had no gene match. This chain's CDR3 is CASSILRREIGGDTDTQYF. Here the CDR3 DNA reads TGTGCCAGTAGTATACTCAGGCGGGAGATTGGGGGGGACACAGATACGCAGTATTTT. The full variable domain, in which reference TRBV19 and TRBJ2-3 provide the parts outside the CDR3, is DGGITQSPKYLFRKEGQNVTLSCEQNLNHDAMYWYRQDPGQGLRLIYYSQIVNDFQKGDIAEGYSVSREKKESFPLTVTSAQKNPTAFYLCASSILRREIGGDTDTQYFGPGTRLTVL.

The chain carries TRBV4-1 and TRBJ2-7; D remains unclear. Trimming cost V 0 bases and J 5 bases, with 5 bases left between them. The germline V gene encodes CDR1 MGHRA and CDR2 YSYEKL. This CDR3 region has 12 residues. In DNA, the CDR3 is TGCGCCAGCAGCCAAGAAAGAGACGAGCAGTACTTC. It encodes CASSQERDEQYF.

The genes are TRBV14 and TRBJ1-2; D possibly corresponds to TRBD1 (5 bases). The germline gives CDR1 SGHDN, CDR2 FVKESK. The CDR3 spans 13 residues. Trimming pared 5 bases from V and 4 bases from J, leaving 11 bases between. This CDR3 is CASSGRQRYGYTF. The CDR3 DNA follows: TGTGCCAGCAGCGGGCGACAGCGCTATGGCTACACCTTC.

V is TRBV28 and J is TRBJ2-1; 8 bases fit TRBD2. This CDR3 has 16 amino acids. J gave up 6 bases and V 6 bases, and 13 bases lay outside the gene matches. The V gene's germline CDR1 is MDHEN and CDR2 SYDVKM. The CDR3 loop is CASSLLGSGSTNEQFF. CDR3 DNA: TGTGCCAGCAGCCTTCTGGGGAGCGGGAGTACCAATGAGCAGTTCTTC. Combining the CDR3 with reference TRBV28 and TRBJ2-1 gives the whole variable domain DVKVTQSSRYLVKRTGEKVFLECVQDMDHENMFWYRQDPGLGLRLIYFSYDVKMKEKGDIPEGYSVSREKKERFSLILESASTNQTSMYLCASSLLGSGSTNEQFFGPGTRLTVL.

The chain joins TRBV27 to TRBJ2-3, with 9 bases lining up with TRBD2. Germline CDR1 is MNHEY and CDR2 is SMNVEV (reference sequence). J lost 3 bases, V lost 6 bases, and 7 bases had no gene match. The CDR3 loop spans 15 amino acids. The CDR3 loop reads CASRPGAGGTDTQYF. The DNA for the CDR3 is TGTGCCAGCAGACCAGGAGCGGGAGGAACAGATACGCAGTATTTT.

This chain connects TRBV25-1 to TRBJ2-1; D is uncertain. Germline V gives CDR1 MGHDK, CDR2 SYGVNS. The CDR3 consists of 14 residues. The ends were cut back, 5 bases at V and 3 bases at J, with 11 bases in the middle. The CDR3 nucleotides read TGTGCCAGCAGTAAATGGAGTGACTACAATGAGCAGTTCTTC. It is translated as CASSKWSDYNEQFF. The variable domain in full, completed from reference TRBV25-1 and TRBJ2-1, reads EADIYQTPRYLVIGTGKKITLECSQTMGHDKMYWYQQDPGMELHLIHYSYGVNSTEKGDLSSESTVSRIRTEHFPLTLESARPSHTSQYLCASSKWSDYNEQFFGPGTRLTVL.

The V and J genes are TRBV24-1 and TRBJ2-5, with D unresolved. The V gene's germline CDR1 is KGHDR and CDR2 SFDVKD. The CDR3 covers 12 residues. The V end lost 4 bases, the J end lost 5 bases, and 7 bases lay between the germline ends. DNA for the CDR3: TGTGCCACCAGTGACCAGTGGGAGACCCAGTACTTC. As protein: CATSDQWETQYF.

V usage is TRBV29-1 and J usage is TRBJ1-5; 8 bases agree with TRBD1. The CDR3 is made up of 13 amino acids. After removal of 6 bases from V and 6 bases from J, the junction contained 7 bases not matched to a gene. The germline V gene has CDR1 SQVTM and CDR2 ANQGSEA. CDR3 region: CSVAQGAGQPQHF. The CDR3 bases are TGCAGCGTCGCCCAGGGGGCAGGTCAGCCCCAGCATTTT. Variable domain in full (rest from reference TRBV29-1 and TRBJ1-5): SAVISQKPSRDICQRGTSLTIQCQVDSQVTMMFWYRQQPGQSLTLIATANQGSEATYESGFVIDKFPISRPNLTFSTLTVSNMSPEDSSIYLCSVAQGAGQPQHFGDGTRLSIL.

CDR3 sequence: CAWGRLANNEQFF. The CDR3 bases are TGTGCCTGGGGGCGGCTAGCCAACAATGAGCAGTTCTTC. The chain joins TRBV30 to TRBJ2-1; possible D gene TRBD2, 5 bases. This CDR3 has 13 amino acids. Germline CDR1 reads GTSNPN; CDR2 reads SVGIG (reference sequence). Trimming cost V 5 bases and J 5 bases, with 13 bases left between them.

The rearrangement uses TRBV3-1 (or the pseudogene TRBV3-2) and TRBJ2-7; 8 bases match TRBD2. V lost 4 bases to trimming and J lost 9 bases; unmatched junction nucleotides: 8. The CDR3 is 13 residues long. Per the germline V gene, CDR1 is LGHDT and CDR2 is YNNKEL (reference sequence). DNA for the CDR3: TGTGCCAGCAGCCTACCAGCGGGAGCCGCGCAGTACTTC. Protein: CASSLPAGAAQYF.

This clone showed up just a few times. The CDR3 DNA follows: TGCGCCACTCAAAGACTAGCGGGAGGGCGAGAGACCCAGTACTTC. This gives the protein CATQRLAGGRETQYF. The V call is TRBV5-1, the J call TRBJ2-5; 14 bases align to TRBD2. The CDR3 totals 15 residues. The ends lost 9 bases at V and 4 bases at J; junction bases unmatched: 8. Germline assignment: CDR1 SGHRS and CDR2 YFSETQ. The full variable domain, rest sourced from reference TRBV5-1 and TRBJ2-5, is KAGVTQTPRYLIKTRGQQVTLSCSPISGHRSVSWYQQTPGQGLQFLFEYFSETQRNKGNFPGRFSGRQFSNSRSEMNVSTLELGDSALYLCATQRLAGGRETQYFGPGTRLLVL.

CDR3 sequence reads: CASSDARLAGGETQYF. As DNA, the CDR3 is TGTGCCAGCAGTGACGCCCGCCTAGCGGGAGGGGAGACCCAGTACTTC. The V and J genes are TRBV6-2 or TRBV6-3 and TRBJ2-5; TRBD2 agrees at 12 bases. CDR3 length: 16 residues. With 5 bases clipped from V and 5 bases from J, the junction kept 9 bases outside the gene matches. Germline V gives CDR1 MNHEY, CDR2 SVGEGT.

The chain joins TRBV6-2 or TRBV6-3 to TRBJ2-7, with TRBD1 matching over 9 bases. Trimming cost V 6 bases and J 4 bases; bases outside gene matches: 7. Germline assignment: CDR1 MNHEY and CDR2 SVGEGT. This CDR3 is built from 14 residues. Here the CDR3 reads CASSEDRGVYEQYF. The CDR3 DNA reads as TGTGCCAGCAGCGAAGACAGGGGGGTATACGAGCAGTACTTC.

V gene TRBV5-4 combines with J gene TRBJ2-4, with 9 nucleotides matching TRBD2. V was pared by 4 bases and J by 4 bases, with 9 bases of the junction left unmatched. Germline V gene lookup returns CDR1 SGHNT and CDR2 YYREEE (reference sequence). The CDR3 has 16 residues. Here the CDR3 DNA reads TGTGCCAGCAGCGTGGGTAGCGGGAGTACGAAAAACATTCAGTACTTC. Protein sequence: CASSVGSGSTKNIQYF.